The next 10 T cell receptor beta chains were all read from a single sample in a study of regulatory T cells in long-lasting Graves disease. Time point here: newly diagnosed GD, antithyroid drugs for less than 3 months. From RNA extracted from PBMCs, the TCR library was made. Building of the TCR beta libraries involved iRepertoire HTBI primers and Arm-PCR of CDR3 regions. A single record per CDR3 protein comes from TCRdb applying MiXCR to the multiplex PCR reads. The table shows roughly 380,000 distinct CDR3 sequences, with 15% to 18% occurring only once. The material was peripheral blood mononuclear cells (PBMCs), obtained at new diagnosis, from a patient treated with antithyroid drugs. The receptors were gathered from a female donor with Graves disease.

The chain has TRBV2 and TRBJ1-5, with no clear D. Per germline, CDR1 SNHLY and CDR2 FYNNEI. Trimming pared 0 bases from V and 11 bases from J, leaving 8 bases between. The CDR3 sequence is 12 residues long. CDR3 amino acids: CASSEAEEAQHF. CDR3 bases: TGTGCCAGCAGTGAAGCCGAGGAGGCCCAGCATTTT.

This clonotype was counted ten times or more. V usage is TRBV6-2 or TRBV6-3 and J usage is TRBJ2-1; D might be TRBD1 (6 bases). The closer fit of TRBJ2-5 to the DNA end suggests the J call may be wrong. The CDR3 has 12 residues. Germline CDR1 and CDR2: MNHEY and SVGEGT. For the CDR3, the DNA is TGTGCCAGCAGGGACAGCCAAGAGACCCAGTACTTC. Amino acid sequence: CASRDSQETQYF.

Ten or more counts support this clonotype. This chain connects TRBV6-2 or TRBV6-3 to TRBJ2-1; D may be TRBD2 (6 bases). The ends were cut back, 7 bases at V and 2 bases at J, with 18 bases in the middle. Germline CDR1 MNHEY, CDR2 SVGEGT. The CDR3 runs 16 residues. Here the CDR3 reads CASNSRLTSPYNEQFF. The CDR3 DNA reads TGTGCCAGCAACTCACGGTTAACTAGCCCCTACAATGAGCAGTTCTTC.

This clonotype was seen at least ten times. This chain connects TRBV28 to TRBJ1-3; D not resolved. Germline CDR1 and CDR2: MDHEN and SYDVKM. Trimming cost V 5 bases and J 6 bases, with 5 bases left between them. This CDR3 is built from 11 residues. In nucleotides, the CDR3 is TGTGCCAGCAGTAGATTAAACACCATATATTTT. This codes for CASSRLNTIYF.

V usage is TRBV27 and J usage is TRBJ2-1; tentative D call: TRBD1 (5 bases). CDR1 and CDR2 (germline): MNHEY, SMNVEV (reference sequence). This CDR3 has 11 amino acids. V gave up 7 bases and J gave up 8 bases, with 9 bases separating them. The DNA of the CDR3 is TGTGCCAGCACTCAAGGGGATGAGCAGTTCTTC. It specifies CASTQGDEQFF.

Turning to this clonotype: A far larger clone differs by one base, so this is likely a read error. The chain employs TRBV28 and TRBJ2-5, with 8 bases fitting TRBD1. The J segment lost 11 bases and the V segment lost 3 bases, leaving 14 bases of the junction unmatched. Germline loops: CDR1 MDHEN, CDR2 SYDVKM. The CDR3 covers 15 residues. This CDR3 reads CASSLRTGPYNEQYF. The CDR3 DNA is TGTGCCAGCAGTTTGCGGACAGGGCCCTACAATGAGCAGTACTTC.

This clonotype was seen ten or more times. This chain links TRBV27 with TRBJ2-1; 9 bases line up with TRBD1. This CDR3 spans 14 amino acids. Per germline, CDR1 MNHEY and CDR2 SMNVEV (reference sequence). J lost 9 bases, V lost 4 bases, and 7 bases had no gene match. In nucleotides, the CDR3 is TGTGCCAGCAGTTCCGGGACAGGGAATTCTGAGCAGTTCTTC. It specifies CASSSGTGNSEQFF.

This clonotype was counted only a few times. V and J are TRBV6-2 or TRBV6-3 and TRBJ2-1; 10 nucleotides align to TRBD2. V dropped 7 bases and J dropped 5; count of bases not matched to a gene: 14. The CDR3 has 17 residues. Germline assignment: CDR1 MNHEY and CDR2 SVGEGT. Written as DNA, the CDR3 is TGTGCCAGCACCCAAGTGCGTCTAGCGGGGGCTAACAATGAGCAGTTCTTC. Its protein is CASTQVRLAGANNEQFF.

There are a few counts of this clonotype. Being one base from a much bigger clone, this may be a read error. This CDR3 is CSARGDQWIEAFF. The CDR3 region has the DNA TGCAGTGCTAGAGGTGACCAGTGGATTGAAGCTTTCTTT. The chain employs TRBV20-1 and TRBJ1-1; D is uncertain. The V and J ends lost 1 base and 7 bases respectively, with 13 bases between them. The CDR3 runs 13 residues. Germline V gives CDR1 DFQATT, CDR2 SNEGSKA (reference sequence).

This clonotype was seen only a few times. V is TRBV2 and J is TRBJ1-6; 10 bases align to TRBD1. The J segment lost 3 bases and the V segment lost 6 bases, leaving 5 bases of the junction unmatched. The CDR3 has 16 amino acids. The germline V gene has CDR1 SNHLY and CDR2 FYNNEI. This CDR3 reads CASSPGQGVYNSPLHF. In DNA, the CDR3 is TGTGCCAGCAGCCCTGGACAGGGGGTCTATAATTCACCCCTCCACTTT. The entire variable domain, with the rest obtained from reference TRBV2 and TRBJ1-6, is as follows: EPEVTQTPSHQVTQMGQEVILRCVPISNHLYFYWYRQILGQKVEFLVSFYNNEISEKSEIFDDQFSVERPDGSNFTLKIRSTKLEDSAMYFCASSPGQGVYNSPLHFGNGTRLTVT.